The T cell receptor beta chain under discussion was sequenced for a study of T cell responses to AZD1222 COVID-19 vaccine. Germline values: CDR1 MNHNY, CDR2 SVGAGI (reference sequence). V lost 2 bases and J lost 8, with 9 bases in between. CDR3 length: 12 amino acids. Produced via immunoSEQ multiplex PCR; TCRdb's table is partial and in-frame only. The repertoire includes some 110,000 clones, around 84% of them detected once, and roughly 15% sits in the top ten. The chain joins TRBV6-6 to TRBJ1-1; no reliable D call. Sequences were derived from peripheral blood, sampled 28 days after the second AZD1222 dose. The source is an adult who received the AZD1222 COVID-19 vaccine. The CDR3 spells CASSYRPGEAFF. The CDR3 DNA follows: TGTGCCAGCAGTTACAGGCCTGGAGAAGCTTTCTTT.